This T cell receptor beta chain was sequenced during a study of CD8+ T cells in alopecia areata. Across the study: Patients took tofacitinib for 6 to 18 months, followed by 6 drug-free months. By percentage of affected scalp area, the severity of treated patients was scored.

This clone was recorded a few times. Its target is not known. Study results and caveats: A single nonresponder leaves the baseline CD8+ expansion link to response uncertain.

Reverse transcribed after extraction, RNA yielded cDNA as the sequencing template. Using immunoSEQ multiplex PCR, the repertoire was profiled, and TCRdb retains in-frame clones only, with some absent. The table records about 200,000 clones, 35% to 45% of them present only once. V was shortened by 2 bases and J by 0 bases, with 13 bases between the two germline ends. The CDR3 has 16 residues. Per germline, CDR1 SNHLY and CDR2 FYNNEI. The treatment denotes: oral pan-JAK inhibitor, 5-10 mg twice daily. Punch biopsies of lesional scalp, plus peripheral blood, were taken from alopecia areata patients. The clonotype was recovered from a human donor with alopecia areata. This specimen consisted of CD4+ T cells sorted from blood, obtained between weeks 30 and 35, from a patient treated with tofacitinib. The chain has TRBV2 and TRBJ1-1, with D tentatively TRBD1 (6 bases). The CDR3 here is CASSEQGMAMNTEAFF. The CDR3 coding sequence is TGTGCCAGCAGTGAACAGGGGATGGCGATGAACACTGAAGCTTTCTTT.